This T cell receptor (beta chain) was sequenced during a study of high-grade serous ovarian cancer treatment subgroups. Study-level findings and limits: Repertoire similarity ranged about 0.1 to 0.85 between tumors of one patient.

Germline lookup yields CDR1 SGHTA and CDR2 FQGNSA. There are 16 residues in the CDR3. J lost 9 bases, V lost 1 base, and 9 bases had no gene match. Tumor tissue was taken before any definitive surgery or chemotherapy was given. As for this clone: What it recognizes is unknown.

Sequenced by immunoSEQ multiplex PCR; TCRdb stores in-frame clones only, minus some. The table includes 35,000 to 45,000 clones, 75% to 85% detected once. The chain has TRBV7-2 and TRBJ2-1, with TRBD2 matching 10 bases. Sequenced material: tumor tissue. The source is a human donor with high-grade serous ovarian cancer. The CDR3 reads CASSLVSASGSLEQFF. In nucleotides, the CDR3 is TGTGCCAGCAGCTTAGTTTCGGCTAGCGGGAGCCTTGAGCAGTTCTTC. Full variable domain (remainder filled in from reference TRBV7-2 and TRBJ2-1): GAGVSQSPSNKVTEKGKDVELRCDPISGHTALYWYRQSLGQGLEFLIYFQGNSAPDKSGLPSDRFSAERTGGSVSTLTIQRTQQEDSAVYLCASSLVSASGSLEQFFGPGTRLTVL.